The 10 T cell receptor beta chains below all came from one sample that was sequenced in a study of T-cell memory formation after mild COVID-19. TCRdb re-called the 5' RACE reads through MiXCR, storing one row per CDR3 protein. Of fewer than 350,000 distinct CDR3 sequences listed, roughly 13% are singletons. Sequencing was carried out using PBMCs or a T cell subset sorted from them (not recorded which). Every receptor here comes from a man aged 18 to 29 who had mild COVID-19 (a few samples of this study predate the infection). Cell type and time point are not known.

V usage is TRBV6-5 and J usage is TRBJ1-1; D ambiguous. The V and J ends lost 8 bases and 4 bases respectively, with 14 bases between them. CDR1 MNHEY and CDR2 SVGAGI come from the germline V gene. This CDR3 has 13 amino acids. DNA for the CDR3: TGTGCCAGCTCCCCGGGGTCGACCACTGAAGCTTTCTTT. This translates into CASSPGSTTEAFF.

This clonotype was seen more than once but under ten times. V usage is TRBV29-1 and J usage is TRBJ2-3; tentative D call: TRBD1 (5 bases). Germline values: CDR1 SQVTM, CDR2 ANQGSEA. V lost 3 bases, J lost 7 bases, and 20 bases lay in between. The CDR3 has 15 amino acids. CDR3 in amino acids: CSVEFRGHHGNTQYF. CDR3 DNA sequence: TGCAGCGTTGAGTTTCGCGGACATCACGGTAATACGCAGTATTTT.

The V gene is TRBV6-2 or TRBV6-3, the J gene TRBJ2-7; 8 bases are a match to TRBD1. Germline V gene sequence: CDR1 MNHEY, CDR2 SVGEGT. The CDR3 has 15 residues. The J segment lost 2 bases and the V segment lost 2 bases, leaving 5 bases of the junction unmatched. Here the CDR3 reads CASSYTGQGPYEQYV. The CDR3 region has the DNA TGTGCCAGCAGTTACACTGGACAGGGCCCCTACGAGCAGTACGTC.

V and J are TRBV18 and TRBJ2-3; no reliable D call. V shed 0 bases and J shed 2 bases, with 6 bases lying between them. Germline lookup yields CDR1 KGHSH and CDR2 LQKENI. The CDR3 is 14 residues long. The CDR3 sequence: CASSPPSHTDTQYF. CDR3 in DNA: TGTGCCAGCTCACCACCGTCCCACACAGATACGCAGTATTTT.

This clonotype came up a few times. The V gene is TRBV5-1, the J gene TRBJ2-1; the match to TRBD1 covers 7 bases. Germline-derived CDR1 and CDR2 are SGHRS and YFSETQ. V trimming: 0 bases; J trimming: 8 bases; junction bases outside the gene matches: 5. CDR3 size: 14 residues. The CDR3 sequence is CASSLGQGRDEQFF. CDR3 DNA sequence: TGCGCCAGCAGCTTGGGACAGGGTAGGGATGAGCAGTTCTTC.

The chain uses TRBV6-2 or TRBV6-3 and TRBJ1-1; D gene uncertain. The CDR3 covers 11 residues. CDR1 and CDR2 from the germline V gene are MNHEY and SVGEGT. Trimming removed 4 bases at V and 7 bases at J, with 7 bases between. The chain's CDR3 is CASSSGIEAFF. CDR3 sequence (DNA): TGTGCCAGCAGTTCTGGGATTGAAGCTTTCTTT.

J is TRBJ2-5 and V is TRBV29-1, with D hard to call. V shed 8 bases and J shed 3 bases, with 13 bases lying between them. This CDR3 is built from 12 residues. Germline loops: CDR1 SQVTM, CDR2 ANQGSEA. The CDR3 is CSIPGVEETQYF. CDR3 sequence (DNA): TGCAGCATCCCTGGGGTCGAAGAGACCCAGTACTTC.

This clonotype was recorded at least ten times. The chain is built from TRBV2 and TRBJ1-1; D is unresolved. V lost 2 bases to trimming and J lost 3 bases, with 7 bases between them. CDR1 and CDR2 from the germline V gene are SNHLY and FYNNEI. The length of the CDR3 is 13 residues. CDR3 sequence: CASSELEDTEAFF. CDR3 coding DNA: TGTGCCAGCAGTGAACTGGAGGACACTGAAGCTTTCTTT.

The chain carries TRBV5-1 and TRBJ2-3; 10 bases are shared with TRBD2. Unmatched junction bases numbered 10, after V lost 2 bases and J lost 4 bases. In germline, CDR1 is SGHRS, CDR2 YFSETQ. This CDR3 has 17 residues. CDR3 amino acids: CASSFMLAGVQADTQYF. In nucleotides, the CDR3 is TGCGCCAGCAGCTTTATGCTAGCGGGGGTCCAGGCAGATACGCAGTATTTT.

This clonotype has more than one count but fewer than ten. This chain uses TRBV29-1 with TRBJ1-2; a weak D match, TRBD1 (5 bases). The CDR3 totals 14 residues. Germline CDR1 and CDR2: SQVTM and ANQGSEA. The ends were cut back, 3 bases at V and 4 bases at J, with 15 bases in the middle. The CDR3 loop is CSVDPGGVGYGYTF. In DNA, the CDR3 is TGCAGCGTTGATCCGGGAGGGGTCGGCTATGGCTACACCTTC.